This T cell receptor (beta chain) was profiled in a study of identical twins. TCRdb re-derived calls from the 5' RACE reads in MiXCR, one entry per CDR3 protein. The profile covers hundreds of thousands of distinct CDR3 sequences, with 15% to 20% appearing a single time and roughly 14% taken by the ten largest. Trimming removed 6 bases from V and 0 bases from J; junction bases left unmatched: 5. This CDR3 has 16 amino acids. The same sample was also studied in work on T cells expressing NK-cell markers. That paper notes: Just one sequenced donor of eight was HCMV-seronegative, while seven were seropositive. Dominance of the CD3+CD56-NKG2C+ fraction by these clonotypes also held in several donors.

The clonotype originates from a woman younger than 30 in good health. The V gene is TRBV12-3 or TRBV12-4, the J gene TRBJ2-2, with 9 bases lining up with TRBD2. Input material: PBMCs. CDR3 in amino acids: CASRAGGSPNTGELFF. In nucleotides, the CDR3 is TGTGCCAGCAGGGCGGGGGGGTCACCGAACACCGGGGAGCTGTTTTTT.